This T cell receptor beta chain derives from a study of cytomegalovirus exposure and HLA in healthy donors. The study's findings and limits: Cytomegalovirus-associated TCR beta chains were listed, numbering 150 to 200. In vitro, three CMV-associated chains proved specific for CMV antigens. For cytomegalovirus status, the classifier reportedly gave diagnoses with high specificity and sensitivity.

Only in-frame clones appear in the TCRdb table, and some are missing; sequencing was by immunoSEQ multiplex PCR. Among about 79,000 clones listed, approximately 93% were seen once. In regard to this clone: The antigen remains unidentified. Sequence at one end of the junction differs from germline and may be a read error.

The germline V gene encodes CDR1 SSHAT and CDR2 FNYEAQ (reference sequence). The CDR3 is 18 residues long. The sequenced sample was PBMCs. The chain links TRBV7-7 to TRBJ2-1; 14 bases line up with TRBD2. The TCR comes from a woman in her 30s in good health and CMV-seronegative. For the CDR3, the DNA is TGTGCTAGCAGCCGCGGACTAGCGGGAGGATCCAAGTACAATGAGCAGTTCTTC. Its protein product is CASSRGLAGGSKYNEQFF.